What follows are 32 T cell receptor beta chains derived from one specimen sequenced in a study of beta chain features in type 1 diabetes. What was sequenced were expressed TCRB transcripts, since all of the isolated RNA had been reverse transcribed. TCRdb's copy holds only in-frame clones and misses some; the assay was immunoSEQ multiplex PCR. Here the sample spans around 500,000 clones, about 10% being singletons. Sequenced sample: naive CD4+ T cells from blood. The receptors originated from a woman under 30 in good health.

The chain recombines TRBV7-2 with TRBJ1-2, with TRBD1 matching 9 bases. The CDR3 loop spans 11 amino acids. Germline CDR1 SGHTA, CDR2 FQGNSA. Germline trimming cut 10 bases from V and 5 bases from J; bases unmatched to any gene: 2. CDR3 bases: TGTGCCACGGGACAGGGTTATGGCTACACCTTC. This encodes CATGQGYGYTF.

In this sample, this clone turned up a few times. V gene TRBV20-1 combines with J gene TRBJ1-1; D remains unclear. CDR3 size: 11 residues. V was cut by 5 bases and J by 3 bases, with 7 bases left in between. Germline V gene data show CDR1 as DFQATT and CDR2 as SNEGSKA (reference sequence). The CDR3 sequence: CSAPGDTEAFF. CDR3 nucleotide sequence: TGCAGTGCTCCCGGTGACACTGAAGCTTTCTTT.

The rearrangement joins TRBV7-2 to TRBJ2-1; TRBD1 matches at 10 bases. The trim removed 5 bases at V and 7 bases at J, leaving 2 bases unmatched. Looked up from germline, CDR1 is SGHTA and CDR2 is FQGNSA. The CDR3 contains 13 residues. DNA of the CDR3: TGTGCCAGCAGCCGGGACAGGGGTAATGAGCAGTTCTTC. It specifies CASSRDRGNEQFF.

The chain employs TRBV7-2 and TRBJ1-5; 9 positions match TRBD1. This CDR3 spans 15 amino acids. The V and J ends lost 2 bases and 4 bases, in that order; junction bases with no gene match: 3. Germline assignment: CDR1 SGHTA and CDR2 FQGNSA. The CDR3 region is CASSLSGTGNQPQHF. The CDR3 DNA is TGTGCCAGCAGCTTATCCGGGACAGGGAATCAGCCCCAGCATTTT.

This clone was seen many times. The chain employs TRBV7-2 and TRBJ2-5; perhaps TRBD1 as D (5 bases). V was shortened by 5 bases and J by 5 bases, with 12 bases between the two germline ends. The V gene's germline CDR1 is SGHTA and CDR2 FQGNSA. There are 13 residues in the CDR3. The CDR3 nucleotides read TGTGCCAGCAGCATCAGGGATACGGAGACCCAGTACTTC. Its protein is CASSIRDTETQYF. The full variable domain, its missing parts supplied by reference TRBV7-2 and TRBJ2-5, is GAGVSQSPSNKVTEKGKDVELRCDPISGHTALYWYRQSLGQGLEFLIYFQGNSAPDKSGLPSDRFSAERTGGSVSTLTIQRTQQEDSAVYLCASSIRDTETQYFGPGTRLLVL.

The gene calls are TRBV11-2 and TRBJ2-3; no reliable D call. V lost 5 bases, J lost 3 bases, and 9 bases lay in between. CDR1 and CDR2 from the germline V gene are SGHAT and FQNNGV. The CDR3 is made up of 13 amino acids. CDR3 amino acids: CASSPRWTDTQYF. CDR3 coding DNA: TGTGCCAGCAGCCCCAGGTGGACAGATACGCAGTATTTT.

This clone was counted at least ten times. The CDR3 DNA reads TGTGCCAGCAGCATCAGAGCTAACTATGGCTACACCTTC. Encoded protein: CASSIRANYGYTF. The rearrangement joins TRBV14 to TRBJ1-2; D ambiguous. Trimming took off 5 bases at V and 0 bases at J, with 7 bases between the two ends. The CDR3 spans 13 residues. Germline CDR1 SGHDN, CDR2 FVKESK.

In its sample, this clone was seen a few times. This chain joins TRBV5-4 and TRBJ2-6; TRBD1 matches 9 bases. Germline CDR1 is SGHNT and CDR2 is YYREEE (reference sequence). The CDR3 loop spans 18 amino acids. Trimming took 4 bases from V and 0 from J; bases not matched to a gene: 8. CDR3: CASSTPQGARSGANVLTF. The CDR3 coding sequence is TGTGCCAGCAGCACACCACAGGGGGCCCGCTCTGGGGCCAACGTCCTGACTTTC.

The J gene is TRBJ2-3, the V gene TRBV6-1, with 7 bases identical to TRBD2. CDR1 and CDR2 (germline): MNHNS, SASEGT. Trimming cost V 1 base and J 4 bases; bases outside gene matches: 14. The length of the CDR3 is 18 residues. The CDR3 DNA reads TGTGCCAGCAGTGAAGGTTTCGGGGCTAGCGGCTCTTCAGATACGCAGTATTTT. Translated, it gives CASSEGFGASGSSDTQYF.

A few counts support this clone. CDR3 coding DNA: TGTGCCAGTAGTATAACCGGGGACAGGGAATTCGGTGAGCAGTTCTTC. As protein: CASSITGDREFGEQFF. V usage is TRBV19 and J usage is TRBJ2-1; 9 nucleotides line up with TRBD1. Looked up from germline, CDR1 is LNHDA and CDR2 is SQIVND (reference sequence). The V gene end was trimmed by 2 bases and the J gene end by 9 bases; junction bases not matched to a gene: 11. The CDR3 covers 16 residues.

The chain joins TRBV2 to TRBJ2-4; no clear D. Trimming pared 5 bases from V and 0 bases from J, leaving 2 bases between. This CDR3 spans 12 amino acids. Looked up from germline, CDR1 is SNHLY and CDR2 is FYNNEI. The CDR3 protein is CASSLAKNIQYF. Here the CDR3 DNA reads TGTGCCAGCAGTCTAGCCAAAAACATTCAGTACTTC.

This clone was observed a few times. The rearrangement joins TRBV4-1 to TRBJ2-1; unclear D gene. Germline CDR1 is MGHRA and CDR2 is YSYEKL. V was trimmed by 1 base and J by 9 bases, leaving 16 bases between them. The CDR3 runs to 15 residues. The CDR3 DNA follows: TGCGCCAGCAGCCAAGTGGCCTGGGCGAGTGCTGAGCAGTTCTTC. It is translated as CASSQVAWASAEQFF.

This clone appeared a few times. This rearrangement joins TRBV30 to TRBJ2-5; D unclear. Germline loops: CDR1 GTSNPN, CDR2 SVGIG (reference sequence). The V and J ends lost 1 base and 5 bases respectively, with 11 bases between them. The length of the CDR3 is 13 residues. For the CDR3, the DNA is TGTGCCTGGAGTGAGGGCCCGAGGGAGACCCAGTACTTC. It is translated as CAWSEGPRETQYF.

This clone was observed a few times. J is TRBJ2-5 and V is TRBV13; tentatively, D is TRBD2 (5 bases). Germline V gene data show CDR1 as PRHDT and CDR2 as FYEKMQ (reference sequence). The CDR3 runs to 16 residues. Trimming took 4 bases from V and 5 from J, leaving 20 bases between them. As DNA, the CDR3 is TGTGCCAGCAGCTCAAGCGGCTCTTTGGGTGGGGAGACCCAGTACTTC. Amino acids: CASSSSGSLGGETQYF.

This clone was seen only a few times. The V call is TRBV18, the J call TRBJ2-2, with 7 positions matching TRBD2. CDR3 length equals 16 residues. V shed 3 bases, J shed 6 bases, and the junction held 10 bases outside the gene matches. Germline-derived CDR1 and CDR2 are KGHSH and LQKENI. Written as DNA, the CDR3 is TGTGCCAGCTCACCTCCGGGACTAAAGCCCTCCGGGGAGCTGTTTTTT. It yields the protein CASSPPGLKPSGELFF.

The chain carries TRBV7-2 and TRBJ1-6, with D tentatively TRBD1 (6 bases). CDR1 and CDR2 from the germline V gene are SGHTA and FQGNSA. The CDR3 consists of 15 residues. V shed 1 base and J shed 8 bases, with 12 bases lying between them. The CDR3 DNA is TGTGCCAGCAGCTTAGGGCAGGGGCGGCATTCACCCCTCCACTTT. It specifies CASSLGQGRHSPLHF.

This clone occurred a few times. The rearrangement joins TRBV30 to TRBJ1-4; D unclear. The CDR3 runs 14 residues. Germline V CDR1 and CDR2: GTSNPN, SVGIG (reference sequence). The germline V and J ends were trimmed by 2 bases and 4 bases, with 11 bases remaining between them. The CDR3 sequence is CAWSLGGRNEKLFF. The DNA of the CDR3 is TGTGCCTGGAGTCTGGGCGGGCGTAATGAAAAACTGTTTTTT.

The V and J genes are TRBV11-2 and TRBJ2-5; 7 positions match TRBD2. The CDR3 extends over 17 amino acids. V shed 3 bases, J shed 4 bases, and the junction held 14 bases outside the gene matches. From germline, CDR1 is SGHAT and CDR2 FQNNGV. In nucleotides, the CDR3 is TGTGCCAGCAGCTTTAAGGCGGGCAAACTAGCGACAGAGACCCAGTACTTC. Residues: CASSFKAGKLATETQYF.

This chain uses TRBV6-6 with TRBJ2-5; D gene uncertain. Per germline, CDR1 MNHNY and CDR2 SVGAGI (reference sequence). Trimming shortened V by 0 bases and J by 4 bases, and 0 bases separated the two germline ends. The CDR3 extends over 11 amino acids. CDR3 loop: CASSYSETQYF. The CDR3 DNA reads TGTGCCAGCAGTTACTCAGAGACCCAGTACTTC.

This clone has more than one count but fewer than ten. The V call is TRBV10-3, the J call TRBJ1-2; D ambiguous. The V gene's germline CDR1 is ENHRY and CDR2 SYGVKD. The CDR3 length is 12 residues. V dropped 2 bases and J dropped 12 bases, with 13 bases sitting between them. In nucleotides, the CDR3 is TGTGCCATCAGTGAGCTGGAAGGGCTTAACACCTTC. This sequence encodes CAISELEGLNTF.

In this sample, this clone turned up a few times. CDR3 sequence reads: CASSYSASADNEQFF. The DNA for the CDR3 is TGTGCCAGCAGTTACTCTGCTAGCGCGGACAATGAGCAGTTCTTC. The chain recombines TRBV6-5 with TRBJ2-1; the D gene is possibly TRBD2 (6 bases). V was clipped by 0 bases and J by 5 bases, with 11 bases between them. In germline, CDR1 is MNHEY, CDR2 SVGAGI. CDR3 length: 15 residues.

This clone turned up a few times. This chain uses TRBV4-3 with TRBJ1-6; D is unresolved. The length of the CDR3 is 15 residues. V dropped 1 base and J dropped 9 bases, with 13 bases sitting between them. CDR1 and CDR2 from the germline V gene are LGHNA and YSLEER. Written as DNA, the CDR3 is TGCGCCAGCAGCCAAGTCGGGTCAGGTAGTTCACCCCTCCACTTT. Translating it yields CASSQVGSGSSPLHF.

The chain uses TRBV5-6 and TRBJ2-7, with a tentative D call TRBD1 (6 bases). Trimming stripped 4 bases from V and 2 bases from J, with 10 bases between. Germline assignment: CDR1 SGHDT and CDR2 YYEEEE. This CDR3 is built from 13 residues. The CDR3 DNA sequence: TGTGCCAGCAGCAGAGGACAGACCTACGAGCAGTACGTC. This gives the protein CASSRGQTYEQYV.

At least ten counts were recorded for this clone. The CDR3 spells CAWRWGRGNYEQYF. The CDR3 bases are TGTGCCTGGAGGTGGGGCAGGGGGAACTACGAGCAGTACTTC. The chain carries TRBV30 and TRBJ2-7, with 7 positions matching TRBD1. V dropped 3 bases and J dropped 3; count of bases not matched to a gene: 8. Looked up from germline, CDR1 is GTSNPN and CDR2 is SVGIG (reference sequence). This CDR3 has 14 amino acids.

This clone turned up a few times. This rearrangement joins TRBV9 to TRBJ2-5; the D gene is possibly TRBD2 (6 bases). Trimming pared 3 bases from V and 2 bases from J, leaving 20 bases between. The germline V gene encodes CDR1 SGDLS and CDR2 YYNGEE. The CDR3 is 17 residues long. CDR3 sequence (DNA): TGTGCCAGCAGCGGAAACGCGGGACTCGGACTACAAGAGACCCAGTACTTC. It translates to CASSGNAGLGLQETQYF.

The chain has TRBV25-1 and TRBJ2-5, with D unresolved. Germline-derived CDR1 and CDR2 are MGHDK and SYGVNS. V lost 1 base and J lost 4, with 4 bases in between. CDR3 length equals 12 residues. CDR3 coding DNA: TGTGCCAGCAGTGAATTTGGAGAGACCCAGTACTTC. Amino acid sequence: CASSEFGETQYF. Full variable domain (outside the CDR3, taken from reference TRBV25-1 and TRBJ2-5): EADIYQTPRYLVIGTGKKITLECSQTMGHDKMYWYQQDPGMELHLIHYSYGVNSTEKGDLSSESTVSRIRTEHFPLTLESARPSHTSQYLCASSEFGETQYFGPGTRLLVL.

This clone was detected a few times. The chain employs TRBV9 and TRBJ1-2; the D gene is possibly TRBD1 (5 bases). The CDR3 runs to 13 residues. Trimming left V 3 bases short and J 3 bases short, with 9 bases between. The germline CDR1 and CDR2 sequences are SGDLS and YYNGEE. DNA for the CDR3: TGTGCCAGCAGCGCCCAGACAGACTATGGCTACACCTTC. Encoded protein: CASSAQTDYGYTF.

This clone was seen only a few times. V usage is TRBV18 and J usage is TRBJ1-6; a weak D match, TRBD1 (6 bases). Deletions cut 4 bases from V and 9 bases from J, with 13 bases between. This CDR3 comprises 14 residues. Germline CDR1 KGHSH, CDR2 LQKENI. The DNA for the CDR3 is TGTGCCAGCTCACAGGACAGTAAGGGTTCACCCCTCCACTTT. Encoded protein: CASSQDSKGSPLHF.

This clone was seen a handful of times. This rearrangement joins TRBV27 to TRBJ1-3; D not certain. The germline CDR1 and CDR2 sequences are MNHEY and SMNVEV (reference sequence). The CDR3 covers 15 residues. V shed 5 bases and J shed 0 bases, with 11 bases lying between them. DNA for the CDR3: TGTGCCAGCAGTGAGGCCTCCGGCTCTGGAAACACCATATATTTT. This translates into CASSEASGSGNTIYF.

This clone was counted a few times. The gene calls are TRBV2 and TRBJ1-1; weak D call: TRBD1 (6 bases). The V end was cut by 8 bases, the J end by 3 bases, with 13 bases between. Per the germline V gene, CDR1 is SNHLY and CDR2 is FYNNEI. The CDR3 extends over 13 amino acids. CDR3 DNA: TGTGCCAGCCTTAACCAGGGGCACACTGAAGCTTTCTTT. Encoded protein: CASLNQGHTEAFF.

The rearrangement links TRBV25-1 to TRBJ1-1; D is possibly TRBD1 (6 bases). The CDR3 runs 14 residues. Trimming pared 1 base from V and 6 bases from J, leaving 12 bases between. Germline loops: CDR1 MGHDK, CDR2 SYGVNS. The CDR3: CASSEFPGAAEAFF. The DNA for the CDR3 is TGTGCCAGCAGTGAATTCCCAGGGGCCGCTGAAGCTTTCTTT.

The chain employs TRBV4-2 and TRBJ2-3, with 12 bases matching TRBD2. Germline CDR1 LGHNA, CDR2 YNFKEQ. The CDR3 totals 17 residues. V shed 0 bases and J 5 bases; nucleotides not matched to a gene: 6. For the CDR3, the DNA is TGTGCCAGCAGCCAAGAGACTAGCGGGAGAACAGGAGATACGCAGTATTTT. It codes for CASSQETSGRTGDTQYF.